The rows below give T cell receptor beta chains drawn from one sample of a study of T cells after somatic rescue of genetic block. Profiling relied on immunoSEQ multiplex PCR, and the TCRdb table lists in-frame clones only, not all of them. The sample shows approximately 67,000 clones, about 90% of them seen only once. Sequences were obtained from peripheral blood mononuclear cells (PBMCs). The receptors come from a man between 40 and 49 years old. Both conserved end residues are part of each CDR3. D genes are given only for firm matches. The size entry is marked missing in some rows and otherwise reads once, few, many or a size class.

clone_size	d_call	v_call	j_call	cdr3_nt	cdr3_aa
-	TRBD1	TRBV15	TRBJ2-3	TGTGCCACCAAAGACAGGGGTGAGACAGATACGCAGTATTTT	CATKDRGETDTQYF
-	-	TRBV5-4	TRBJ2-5	TGTGCCAGCAGCTTGGCGAGGGATCAAGAGACCCAGTACTTC	CASSLARDQETQYF
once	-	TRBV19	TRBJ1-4	TGTGCCAGTAGAGCCTTGGTTGCAACTAATGAAAAACTGTTTTTT	CASRALVATNEKLFF
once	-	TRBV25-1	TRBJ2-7	TGTGCCAGCACTCCTGGGACGAGGAAGACCTACGAGCAGTACTTC	CASTPGTRKTYEQYF
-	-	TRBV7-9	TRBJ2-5	TGTGCCAGCAGCACTCACCGTGGACTATCCCCAGAGACCCAGTACTTC	CASSTHRGLSPETQYF
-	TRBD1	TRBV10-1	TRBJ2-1	TGCGCCAGCAGTGATAGTCAGGGGGTGGACAATGAGCAGTTCTTC	CASSDSQGVDNEQFF
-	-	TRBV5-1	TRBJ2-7	TGCGCCAGCAAGTTGCGGGGATCAGTCTACGAGCAGTACTTC	CASKLRGSVYEQYF
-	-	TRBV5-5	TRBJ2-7	TGTGCCAGCAGCTCCGGACCCCCCGGGACCTACGAGCAGTACTTC	CASSSGPPGTYEQYF
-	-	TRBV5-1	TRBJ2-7	TGCGCCAGCAGCCCTGGACGGGGCGAGCAGTACTTC	CASSPGRGEQYF
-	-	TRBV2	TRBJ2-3	TGTGCCAGCAGTGAAGAGGAGTTCGATACGCAGTATTTT	CASSEEEFDTQYF
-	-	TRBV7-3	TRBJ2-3	TGTGCCAGCAGGAGCCTGAGACAGATCGGAGATACGCAGTATTTT	CASRSLRQIGDTQYF
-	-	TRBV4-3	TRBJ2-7	TGCGCCAGCAGCCAAAGGGGCTATCACGAGCAGTACTTC	CASSQRGYHEQYF
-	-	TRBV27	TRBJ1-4	TGTGCCAGCACCCAGTTAGGGGCCGAGAATGAAAAACTGTTTTTT	CASTQLGAENEKLFF
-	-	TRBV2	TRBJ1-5	TGTGCCAGCAGTCTGAACAAGCCCCAGCATTTT	CASSLNKPQHF
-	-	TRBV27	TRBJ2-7	TGTGCCAGCAGTTTGCAACCCGCCTACGAGCAGTACTTC	CASSLQPAYEQYF
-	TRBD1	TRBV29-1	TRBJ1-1	TGCAGCGTCGACAGGGATGGTGAAGCTTTCTTT	CSVDRDGEAFF
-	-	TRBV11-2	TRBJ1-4	TGTGCCAGCAGCCTTAGGACATCCGGAACAACTAATGAAAAACTGTTTTTT	CASSLRTSGTTNEKLFF
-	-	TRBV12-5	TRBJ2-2	TGTGCTAGTGGCCGGACAGCGAACACCGGGGAGCTGTTTTTT	CASGRTANTGELFF
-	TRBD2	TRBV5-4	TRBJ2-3	TGTGCCAGCAGCCCCCTACTAGCGGATACCACAGATACGCAGTATTTT	CASSPLLADTTDTQYF
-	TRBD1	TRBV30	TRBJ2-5	TGTGCCTGGGACCTCGGACAGGCGAGCCCAGAGACCCAGTACTTC	CAWDLGQASPETQYF
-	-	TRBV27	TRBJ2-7	TGTGCCAGCGGGATACAGGGGGGGTTCTACGAGCAGTACTTC	CASGIQGGFYEQYF
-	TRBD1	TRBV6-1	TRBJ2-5	TGTGCCAGCAGTGACCAGGGGGCACAAGAGACCCAGTACTTC	CASSDQGAQETQYF
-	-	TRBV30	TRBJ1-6	TGTGCCTGGAGTCGAAGTCAGCCTTCGGTTGGGTCACCCCTCCACTTT	CAWSRSQPSVGSPLHF
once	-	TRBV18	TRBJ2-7	TGTGCCAGCTCACCACCCGCAGGTCCCTACGAGCAGTACTTC	CASSPPAGPYEQYF
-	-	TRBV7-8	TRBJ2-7	TGTGCCAGCAGCTTTCGTGACCGAGGGGCCGGGCAGTACTTC	CASSFRDRGAGQYF
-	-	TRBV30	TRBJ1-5	TGTGCCTGGAGTTCCGACGGTAGCAATCAGCCCCAGCATTTT	CAWSSDGSNQPQHF
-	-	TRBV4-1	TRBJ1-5	TGCGCCAGCAGCCAACTCTACACCCGTCAGCCCCAGCATTTT	CASSQLYTRQPQHF
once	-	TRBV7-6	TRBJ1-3	TGTGCCAGCAGCTTGGACTTGGCTGGAAACACCATATATTTT	CASSLDLAGNTIYF
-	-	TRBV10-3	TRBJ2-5	TGTGCCATCAGCCGGGGGCCGGGGACCCAGTACTTC	CAISRGPGTQYF
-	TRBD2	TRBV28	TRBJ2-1	TGTGCCAGCAGCTCCGGGACTAGACCCTACAATGAGCAGTTCTTC	CASSSGTRPYNEQFF
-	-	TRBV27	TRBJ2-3	TGTGCCAGCAGTTTATCTCTTTCCCGCACAGATACGCAGTATTTT	CASSLSLSRTDTQYF
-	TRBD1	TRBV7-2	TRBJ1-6	TGTGCCAGCAGCTTATCCCCAGGGGGCGAATCACCCCTCCACTTT	CASSLSPGGESPLHF
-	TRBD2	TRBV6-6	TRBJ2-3	TGTGCCAGCAGTTACTTACAGCGGGAGCTAGGAGATACGCAGTATTTT	CASSYLQRELGDTQYF
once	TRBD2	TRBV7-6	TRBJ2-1	TGTGCCAGCAGCTTCCCTGGACTAGCGGGACCTCACGCATTTGGCAATGAGCAGTTCTTC	CASSFPGLAGPHAFGNEQFF
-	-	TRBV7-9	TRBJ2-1	TGTGCCAGCAGCTTAATGGGTGAGCAGTTCTTC	CASSLMGEQFF
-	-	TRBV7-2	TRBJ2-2	TGTGCCAGCAGCTTCGGCGGGTCCGGCGGGGAGCTGTTTTTT	CASSFGGSGGELFF
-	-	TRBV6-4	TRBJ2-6	TGTGCCAGCAGTGACAGCGGGGGGGCCAACGTCCTGACTTTC	CASSDSGGANVLTF
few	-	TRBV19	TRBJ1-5	TGTGCCAGTACAATAGGGCGGCAGCCCCAGCATTTT	CASTIGRQPQHF
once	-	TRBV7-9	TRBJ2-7	TGTGCCAGCAGCTTAGGAAGGGACTCCTACGAGCAGTACTTC	CASSLGRDSYEQYF
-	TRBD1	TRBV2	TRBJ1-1	TGTGCCAGCACTTTGGGACAGGGGTGGGCCACTGAAGCTTTCTTT	CASTLGQGWATEAFF
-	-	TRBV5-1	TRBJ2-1	TGCGCCAGCAAGGGCGGGACCGGATACAATGAGCAGTTCTTC	CASKGGTGYNEQFF
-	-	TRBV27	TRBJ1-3	TGTGCCAGCAGTTCCCGCAGACCCTCTGGAAACACCATATATTTT	CASSSRRPSGNTIYF
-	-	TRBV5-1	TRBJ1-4	TGCGCCAGCAGCATGGACCGGCAACAAGAAAAACTGTTTTTT	CASSMDRQQEKLFF